These 21 T cell receptor beta chains share one sample of origin, sequenced in a study of Ad26.COV2.S vaccination and SARS-CoV-2 variants. Clones were read by immunoSEQ multiplex PCR, and TCRdb kept only the in-frame ones, dropping some. The sample lists 350,000 to 500,000 clones, 90% occurring once. Treatment reported: about 20 received Ad26.COV2.S at low or high dose, single or two shots; about five received placebo; per-sample allocation not given. Specimens were obtained on day 63 following the first vaccine or placebo injection. The sample was peripheral blood, taken in a trial of Ad26.COV2.S vaccine versus placebo. The source is a person between 18 and 60 years old who received the Ad26.COV2.S COVID-19 vaccine or a placebo.

In DNA, the CDR3 is TGTGCCAGCAGTTGGGGGACAGGGTTCACCGATACGCAGTATTTT. Its translation is CASSWGTGFTDTQYF. This chain links TRBV27 with TRBJ2-3; TRBD1 aligns across 9 bases. This CDR3 spans 15 amino acids. Per the germline V gene, CDR1 is MNHEY and CDR2 is SMNVEV (reference sequence). Trimming removed 4 bases from V and 6 bases from J; junction bases left unmatched: 8.

The chain recombines TRBV18 with TRBJ1-4; TRBD1 is a possible D gene (5 bases). This CDR3 comprises 16 residues. V lost 2 bases, J lost 4 bases, and 14 bases lay in between. Germline V gene sequence: CDR1 KGHSH, CDR2 LQKENI. This CDR3 reads CASSPDNRGDNEKLFF. The DNA of the CDR3 is TGTGCCAGCTCACCAGACAACCGGGGGGATAATGAAAAACTGTTTTTT.

The J gene is TRBJ2-5, the V gene TRBV24-1; 7 bases are shared with TRBD2. From germline, CDR1 is KGHDR and CDR2 SFDVKD. CDR3 length: 14 residues. Losses at the gene ends were 1 base for V and 3 bases for J; bases not matched to a gene: 1. The CDR3 coding sequence is TGTGCCACCAGTGATTTTCGGGGGGAAGAGACCCAGTACTTC. It translates to CATSDFRGEETQYF.

This chain links TRBV5-1 with TRBJ1-1; D is perhaps TRBD1 (5 bases). The CDR3 consists of 15 residues. Trimming left V 5 bases short and J 3 bases short, with 17 bases between. The germline CDR1 and CDR2 sequences are SGHRS and YFSETQ. In nucleotides, the CDR3 is TGCGCCAGCAGTATCCTGCTCGGGGGGGACACTGAAGCTTTCTTT. This gives the protein CASSILLGGDTEAFF.

The chain uses TRBV19 and TRBJ1-2, with a possible D match to TRBD1 (6 bases). Germline CDR1 reads LNHDA; CDR2 reads SQIVND (reference sequence). This CDR3 is built from 14 residues. Trimming left V 7 bases short and J 4 bases short, with 16 bases between. The CDR3 nucleotides read TGTGCCAGTAACCCTACAGGGCCCTCCTATGGCTACACCTTC. This translates into CASNPTGPSYGYTF.

The gene calls are TRBV28 and TRBJ2-7; D call uncertain. V was clipped by 2 bases and J by 7 bases, with 21 bases between them. The CDR3 contains 16 residues. Looked up from germline, CDR1 is MDHEN and CDR2 is SYDVKM. The CDR3 region is CASSLLFQQLSGEQYF. The CDR3 region has the DNA TGTGCCAGCAGTTTACTGTTCCAGCAACTTTCGGGTGAGCAGTACTTC.

The rearrangement joins TRBV9 to TRBJ2-7, with D unresolved. CDR3 length: 14 residues. V lost 0 bases and J 3 bases, leaving 10 bases between the germline ends. Per the germline V gene, CDR1 is SGDLS and CDR2 is YYNGEE. The CDR3 here is CASSVGVVGYEQYF. CDR3 bases: TGTGCCAGCAGCGTAGGGGTAGTAGGCTACGAGCAGTACTTC. The variable domain in full, with the rest retrieved from reference TRBV9 and TRBJ2-7, is DSGVTQTPKHLITATGQRVTLRCSPRSGDLSVYWYQQSLDQGLQFLIQYYNGEERAKGNILERFSAQQFPDLHSELNLSSLELGDSALYFCASSVGVVGYEQYFGPGTRLTVT.

This chain connects TRBV28 to TRBJ2-7; TRBD2 matches 7 bases. The germline gives CDR1 MDHEN, CDR2 SYDVKM. V lost 3 bases, J lost 3 bases, and 2 bases stayed unmatched. This CDR3 region has 13 residues. The DNA of the CDR3 is TGTGCCAGCAGTTTTGGGAGGGGCTACGAGCAGTACTTC. Amino acids: CASSFGRGYEQYF.

The gene calls are TRBV10-3 and TRBJ2-7, with 10 bases aligning to TRBD2. The CDR3 is 14 amino acids. The germline V gene has CDR1 ENHRY and CDR2 SYGVKD. V shed 7 bases and J 1 base; nucleotides not matched to a gene: 4. Written as DNA, the CDR3 is TGTGCCATCAACCAGGGACTAGCGTCCTACGAGCAGTACTTC. Amino acids: CAINQGLASYEQYF.

The chain is built from TRBV24-1 and TRBJ2-5; 14 positions match TRBD2. The CDR3 contains 15 residues. Germline assignment: CDR1 KGHDR and CDR2 SFDVKD. Trimming removed 6 bases from V and 5 bases from J; junction bases left unmatched: 4. CDR3 residues: CATSQGLAGVETQYF. CDR3 bases: TGTGCCACCAGTCAGGGACTAGCGGGAGTTGAGACCCAGTACTTC.

V usage is TRBV5-1 and J usage is TRBJ2-5, with TRBD2 matching 8 bases. V dropped 6 bases and J dropped 3; count of bases not matched to a gene: 7. The CDR3 is made up of 14 amino acids. The germline V gene has CDR1 SGHRS and CDR2 YFSETQ. Written as DNA, the CDR3 is TGCGCCAGCACCGCCGGGACTAGTAAAGAGACCCAGTACTTC. As protein: CASTAGTSKETQYF.

This clone has only one observation. The gene calls are TRBV9 and TRBJ1-2, with TRBD1 as a possible D gene (5 bases). V gave up 0 bases and J gave up 1 base, with 10 bases separating them. There are 15 residues in the CDR3. The V gene's germline CDR1 is SGDLS and CDR2 YYNGEE. The CDR3 DNA reads TGTGCCAGCAGCGTAGGGGACGTACTTAACTATGGCTACACCTTC. Translation: CASSVGDVLNYGYTF.

The chain joins TRBV7-9 to TRBJ2-5; 7 bases line up with TRBD1. Trimming removed 5 bases from V and 2 bases from J; junction bases left unmatched: 5. The CDR3 length is 14 residues. The germline V gene has CDR1 SEHNR and CDR2 FQNEAQ (reference sequence). The CDR3 protein is CASSVPGQQETQYF. CDR3 DNA sequence: TGTGCCAGCAGCGTGCCGGGACAGCAAGAGACCCAGTACTTC.

The chain uses TRBV27 and TRBJ2-7; 9 nucleotides line up with TRBD2. Germline loops: CDR1 MNHEY, CDR2 SMNVEV (reference sequence). V lost 4 bases to trimming and J lost 4 bases; unmatched junction nucleotides: 5. The CDR3 runs 14 residues. The chain's CDR3 is CASSSAGGPYEQYF. The CDR3 DNA reads TGTGCCAGCAGTTCCGCGGGAGGGCCGTACGAGCAGTACTTC.

Notes on this clone: Other DNA sequences in the same sample also yield this CDR3. CDR3 in DNA: TGCGCCAGCAGCTTGGGGCAGGGGGGAGAGACCCAGTACTTC. Translating gives CASSLGQGGETQYF. The chain uses TRBV5-1 and TRBJ2-5; D is possibly TRBD1 (7 bases). The CDR3 is made up of 14 amino acids. Trimming cost V 0 bases and J 4 bases, with 10 bases left between them. Germline V gene data show CDR1 as SGHRS and CDR2 as YFSETQ.

This chain links TRBV27 with TRBJ2-3, with D possibly TRBD2 on 6 matching bases. This CDR3 is built from 13 residues. Per the germline V gene, CDR1 is MNHEY and CDR2 is SMNVEV (reference sequence). With 6 bases removed from V and 3 bases from J, the gap between germline ends came to 10 bases. For the CDR3, the DNA is TGTGCCAGCAGCGGGAGTCTAACAGATACGCAGTATTTT. Its translation: CASSGSLTDTQYF.

This chain links TRBV20-1 with TRBJ2-3; D remains ambiguous. V shed 0 bases and J shed 12 bases, with 10 bases lying between them. Germline V gives CDR1 DFQATT, CDR2 SNEGSKA (reference sequence). CDR3 length equals 11 residues. The CDR3 loop is CSARDLPRQYF. In DNA, the CDR3 is TGCAGTGCTAGAGATCTTCCCCGACAGTATTTT.

The V call is TRBV7-9, the J call TRBJ2-3, with 7 bases that match TRBD2. Per germline, CDR1 SEHNR and CDR2 FQNEAQ (reference sequence). This CDR3 is 14 amino acids long. Germline trimming cut 7 bases from V and 1 base from J; bases unmatched to any gene: 5. The CDR3 loop reads CASKREYGTDTQYF. In nucleotides, the CDR3 is TGTGCCAGCAAGCGGGAATACGGCACAGATACGCAGTATTTT.

The chain is built from TRBV11-2 and TRBJ2-7; 7 bases line up with TRBD2. Germline V lookup: CDR1 SGHAT, CDR2 FQNNGV. This CDR3 has 16 amino acids. Trimming removed 1 base from V and 0 bases from J; junction bases left unmatched: 6. The CDR3 DNA follows: TGTGCCAGCAGCTTAGTTGGTAGCGGGTTCTCCTACGAGCAGTACTTC. Amino acid sequence: CASSLVGSGFSYEQYF.

This chain uses TRBV18 with TRBJ1-3; no clear D. The V end lost 1 base, the J end lost 0 bases, and 7 bases lay between the germline ends. CDR3 length equals 15 residues. Germline V gene data show CDR1 as KGHSH and CDR2 as LQKENI. The CDR3 DNA follows: TGTGCCAGCTCACCACTACCGAGCTCTGGAAACACCATATATTTT. Translated: CASSPLPSSGNTIYF. Supplemented by reference TRBV18 and TRBJ1-3, the full variable domain reads NAGVMQNPRHLVRRRGQEARLRCSPMKGHSHVYWYRQLPEEGLKFMVYLQKENIIDESGMPKERFSAEFPKEGPSILRIQQVVRGDSAAYFCASSPLPSSGNTIYFGEGSWLTVV.

The V and J genes are TRBV7-2 and TRBJ2-5; 7 positions match TRBD2. The V and J ends lost 2 bases and 2 bases, in that order; junction bases with no gene match: 5. The CDR3 consists of 15 residues. Germline V gene lookup returns CDR1 SGHTA and CDR2 FQGNSA. The CDR3 DNA reads TGTGCCAGCAGCTTACCAGCGGGATGGCAAGAGACCCAGTACTTC. This sequence encodes CASSLPAGWQETQYF.